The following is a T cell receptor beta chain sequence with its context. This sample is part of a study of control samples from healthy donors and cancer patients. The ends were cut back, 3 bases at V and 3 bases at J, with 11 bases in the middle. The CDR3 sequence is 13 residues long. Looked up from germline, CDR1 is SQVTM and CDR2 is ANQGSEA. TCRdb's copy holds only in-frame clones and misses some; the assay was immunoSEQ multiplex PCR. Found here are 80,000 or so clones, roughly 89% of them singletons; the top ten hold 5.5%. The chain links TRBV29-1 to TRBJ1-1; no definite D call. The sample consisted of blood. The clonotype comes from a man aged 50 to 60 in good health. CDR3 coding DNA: TGCAGCGTTGAGGGGATCGTATACACTGAAGCTTTCTTT. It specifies CSVEGIVYTEAFF.